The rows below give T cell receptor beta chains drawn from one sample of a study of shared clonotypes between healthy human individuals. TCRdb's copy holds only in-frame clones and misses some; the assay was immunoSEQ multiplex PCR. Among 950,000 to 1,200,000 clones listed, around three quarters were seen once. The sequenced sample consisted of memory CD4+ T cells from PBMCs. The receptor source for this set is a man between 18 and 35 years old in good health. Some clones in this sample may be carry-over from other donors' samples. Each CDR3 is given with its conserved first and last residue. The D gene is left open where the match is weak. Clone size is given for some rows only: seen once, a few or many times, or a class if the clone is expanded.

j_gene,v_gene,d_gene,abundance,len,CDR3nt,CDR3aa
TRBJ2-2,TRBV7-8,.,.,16,TGTGCCAGCAGCTTAGTTGGGACGCCCCCCTACGGGGAGCTGTTTTTT,CASSLVGTPPYGELFF
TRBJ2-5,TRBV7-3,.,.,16,TGTGCCAGCAGCTTAATGGGCGGGACTGAACATGGGGACAGACACTTC,CASSLMGGTEHGDRHF
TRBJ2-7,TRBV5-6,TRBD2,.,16,TGTGCCAGCAGCTTGTCACTAGCGGGAGTTTTTGGCGAGCAGTACTTC,CASSLSLAGVFGEQYF
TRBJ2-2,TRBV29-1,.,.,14,TGCAGCGTTGTTCGAGACAGAAACACCGGGGAGCTGTTTTTT,CSVVRDRNTGELFF
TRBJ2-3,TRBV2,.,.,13,TGTGCCAGCAGCCAAGTCGGCACAGATACGCAGTATTTT,CASSQVGTDTQYF
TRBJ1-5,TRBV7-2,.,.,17,TGTGCCAGCAGCTTAGAGACCGGCGGGTATAGCAATCAGCCCCAGCATTTT,CASSLETGGYSNQPQHF
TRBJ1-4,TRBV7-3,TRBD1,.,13,TGTGCCAGCAGCACCGGACAGGGCGGAAAACTGTTTTTT,CASSTGQGGKLFF
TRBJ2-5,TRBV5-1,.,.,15,TGCGCCAGCAGCGACAACCCAGGGTATCAAGAGACCCAGTACTTC,CASSDNPGYQETQYF
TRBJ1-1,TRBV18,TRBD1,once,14,TGTGCCAGCTCACAAACGACAGGGCCCACTGAAGCTTTCTTT,CASSQTTGPTEAFF
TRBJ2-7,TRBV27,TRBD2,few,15,TGTGCCAGCAGCGAACCTAGCGGGACGTCCTACGAGCAGTACTTC,CASSEPSGTSYEQYF
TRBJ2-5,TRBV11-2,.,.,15,TGTGCCAGCAGACTTTTGGGGGGGCCCCAAGAGACCCAGTACTTC,CASRLLGGPQETQYF
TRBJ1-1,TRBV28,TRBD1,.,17,TGTGCCAGCAGTTCGAGCCTAGGACAGGGGGCGAACACTGAAGCTTTCTTT,CASSSSLGQGANTEAFF
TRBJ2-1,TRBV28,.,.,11,TGTGCCAGCAGTATCTTGGATGAGCAGTTCTTC,CASSILDEQFF
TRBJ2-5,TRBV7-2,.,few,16,TGTGCCAGCAGCTTAGTCGGAACAGGGAAGGGAGAGACCCAGTACTTC,CASSLVGTGKGETQYF
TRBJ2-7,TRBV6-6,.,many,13,TGTGCCAGCACCGGGGAGAGCTCCTACGAGCAGTACTTC,CASTGESSYEQYF
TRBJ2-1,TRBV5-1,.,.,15,TGCGCCAGCAGCTTGGCTGTCCCGCCCTACAATGAGCAGTTCTTC,CASSLAVPPYNEQFF
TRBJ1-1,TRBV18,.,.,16,TGTGCCAGCTCACCACCGGGAAACAGGCTGAACACTGAAGCTTTCTTT,CASSPPGNRLNTEAFF
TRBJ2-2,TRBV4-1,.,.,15,TGCGCCAGCAGCCAAGCCGGCGCAGTAACCGGGGAGCTGTTTTTT,CASSQAGAVTGELFF
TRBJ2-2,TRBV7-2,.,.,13,TGTGCCAGCAGCTACACAGACACCGGGGAGCTGTTTTTT,CASSYTDTGELFF
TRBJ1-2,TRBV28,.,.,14,TGTGCCAGCAGTAAAGGAGGGGTCCCCTATGGCTACACCTTC,CASSKGGVPYGYTF
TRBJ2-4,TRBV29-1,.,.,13,TGCAGCGTTGTAAGGCAGGCCAAAAACATTCAGTACTTC,CSVVRQAKNIQYF
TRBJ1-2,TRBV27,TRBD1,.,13,TGTGCCAGCAGTTTTTGGACAGGGGAAGGCTACACCTTC,CASSFWTGEGYTF
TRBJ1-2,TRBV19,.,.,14,TGTGCCAGTAGTATCCAGGGATCTAACTATGGCTACACCTTC,CASSIQGSNYGYTF
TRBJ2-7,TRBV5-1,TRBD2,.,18,TGCGCCAGCAGCCCTTCAACTAGCGGGAGAACGAGCTCCTACGAGCAGTACTTC,CASSPSTSGRTSSYEQYF
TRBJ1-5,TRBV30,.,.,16,TGTGCCTGGAGTATCGGACAGTCAAGAGGCAATCAGCCCCAGCATTTT,CAWSIGQSRGNQPQHF
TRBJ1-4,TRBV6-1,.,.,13,TGTGCCAGCAGTGAACACAGGGATGAAAAACTGTTTTTT,CASSEHRDEKLFF
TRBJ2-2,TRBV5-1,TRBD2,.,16,TGCGCCAGCTCCCCAGCAGCGGGAGGGAACACCGGGGAGCTGTTTTTT,CASSPAAGGNTGELFF
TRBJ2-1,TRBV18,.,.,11,TGTGCCAGCTCACCTAATTCCGAGCAGTTCTTC,CASSPNSEQFF
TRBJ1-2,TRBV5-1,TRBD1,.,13,TGTGCCAGCAGCTTGGGGGACAGGGGTGGCTACACCTTC,CASSLGDRGGYTF
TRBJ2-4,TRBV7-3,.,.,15,TGTGCCAGCAGCCTCCACGCGGGAGCCAAAAACATTCAGTACTTC,CASSLHAGAKNIQYF
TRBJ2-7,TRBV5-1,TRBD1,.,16,TGCGCCACCTGTCCGGGACAGGGGGCTTTGATGTACGAGCAGTACTTC,CATCPGQGALMYEQYF
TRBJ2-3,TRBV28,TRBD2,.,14,TGTGCCAGCGGGGACTATCTTGGCACAGATACGCAGTATTTT,CASGDYLGTDTQYF
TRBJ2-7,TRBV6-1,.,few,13,TGTGCCAGCAGTCCCGCTCGACCGGGAGAGCAGTACTTC,CASSPARPGEQYF
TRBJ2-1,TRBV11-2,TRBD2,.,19,TGTGCCAGCAGCTTAAGTCGTTCGAGACTAGCGGGAGTAAGGAATGAGCAGTTCTTC,CASSLSRSRLAGVRNEQFF
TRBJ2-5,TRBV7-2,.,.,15,TGTGCCAGCAGCTTAGGGCGGCTGGTGCAAGAGACCCAGTACTTC,CASSLGRLVQETQYF
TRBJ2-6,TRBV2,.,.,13,TGTGCCAGCTCCATCTCTGGGGCCAACGTCCTGACTTTC,CASSISGANVLTF
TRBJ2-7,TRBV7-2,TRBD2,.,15,TGTGCCAGCAGCCCGAGCGGGGGGCTAGTCTACGAGCAGTACTTC,CASSPSGGLVYEQYF
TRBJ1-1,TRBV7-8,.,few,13,TGTGCCAGCAGCACACGCCCGAACACTGAAGCTTTCTTT,CASSTRPNTEAFF
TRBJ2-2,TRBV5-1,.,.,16,TGCGCCAGCAGCTTGATGGCAGGGGCGAACACCGGGGAGCTGTTTTTT,CASSLMAGANTGELFF
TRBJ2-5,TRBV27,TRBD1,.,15,TGTGCCAGCAGTCGACAGGGTCCGTCTCAAGAGACCCAGTACTTC,CASSRQGPSQETQYF
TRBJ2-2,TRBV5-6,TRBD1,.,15,TGTGCCAGCAGCTCGGACAGGGGGATTACCGGGGAGCTGTTTTTT,CASSSDRGITGELFF
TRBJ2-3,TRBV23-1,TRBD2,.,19,TGCGCCAGCATCCGACAGGAAGACGCCGAGCGGGGGAGCACAGATACGCAGTATTTT,CASIRQEDAERGSTDTQYF
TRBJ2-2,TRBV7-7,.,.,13,TGTGCCAGCGGAAGAGGGAACACCGGGGAGCTGTTTTTT,CASGRGNTGELFF
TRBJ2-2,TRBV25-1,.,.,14,TGTGCCAGCCGCCAAGGGGGGGCCGTCGGGGAGCTGTTTTTT,CASRQGGAVGELFF
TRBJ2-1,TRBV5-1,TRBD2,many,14,TGCGCCAGCAGCTTGAATAGCGGGAGGAGTCCGCAGTTCTTC,CASSLNSGRSPQFF
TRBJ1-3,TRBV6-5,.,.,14,TGTGCCAGCACCGCCTTGGGACCTGGAAACACCATATATTTT,CASTALGPGNTIYF
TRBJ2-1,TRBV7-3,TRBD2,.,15,TGTGCCAGCAGCCCGACTAGCGGGACAAACAATGAGCAGTTCTTC,CASSPTSGTNNEQFF
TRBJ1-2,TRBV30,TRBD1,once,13,TGTGCCTGGAAGGGGGACAGGGTTCGCGGCTACACCTTC,CAWKGDRVRGYTF
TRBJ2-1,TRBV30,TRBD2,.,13,TGTGCCTGTCGGGCTAGCGGACGCAATGAGCAGTTCTTC,CACRASGRNEQFF
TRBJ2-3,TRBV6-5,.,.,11,TGTGCCAGCCGCGGGGCAGATACGCAGTATTTT,CASRGADTQYF